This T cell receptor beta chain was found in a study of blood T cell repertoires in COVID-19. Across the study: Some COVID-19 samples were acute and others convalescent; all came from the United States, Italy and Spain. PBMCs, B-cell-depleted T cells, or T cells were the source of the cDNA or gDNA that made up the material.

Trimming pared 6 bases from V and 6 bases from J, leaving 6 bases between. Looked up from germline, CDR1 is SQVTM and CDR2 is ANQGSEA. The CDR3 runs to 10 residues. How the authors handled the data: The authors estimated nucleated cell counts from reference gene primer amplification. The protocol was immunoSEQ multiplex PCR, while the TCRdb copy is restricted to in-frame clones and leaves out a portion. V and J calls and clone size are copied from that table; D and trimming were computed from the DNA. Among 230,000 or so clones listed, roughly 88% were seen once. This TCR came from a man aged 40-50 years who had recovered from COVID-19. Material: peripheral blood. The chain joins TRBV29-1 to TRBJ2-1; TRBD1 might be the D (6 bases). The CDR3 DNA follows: TGCAGCGTCAGGGGCAATGAGCAGTTCTTC. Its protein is CSVRGNEQFF.